This T cell receptor (beta chain) is drawn from a study of blood T cell repertoires in COVID-19. The wider study: Recovered status in Cohort 3 required two negative PCRs, clearance, or symptom resolution.

The V and J ends lost 5 bases and 4 bases respectively, with 10 bases between them. In germline, CDR1 is SGHTA, CDR2 FQGTGA. CDR3 length equals 13 residues. Everyone who took part was roughly 18 to 90 years old, and they came from 24 US areas. Allocation to cohorts depended on clinical history reported by the participants. Clones were sequenced by immunoSEQ multiplex PCR, and TCRdb holds only the in-frame ones, with some missing. Seen here are about 280,000 clones, 88% observed once, and the top ten hold 2% to 2.5%. The receptor's source is an older woman in a cohort exposed to, infected with or recovered from COVID-19 (not recorded which). Sequenced sample: PBMCs or T cells enriched from blood (not recorded which). The V call is TRBV7-3, the J call TRBJ2-3; D uncertain. CDR3: CASSRLLADTQYF. Here the CDR3 DNA reads TGTGCCAGCAGCAGACTTCTAGCAGATACGCAGTATTTT.